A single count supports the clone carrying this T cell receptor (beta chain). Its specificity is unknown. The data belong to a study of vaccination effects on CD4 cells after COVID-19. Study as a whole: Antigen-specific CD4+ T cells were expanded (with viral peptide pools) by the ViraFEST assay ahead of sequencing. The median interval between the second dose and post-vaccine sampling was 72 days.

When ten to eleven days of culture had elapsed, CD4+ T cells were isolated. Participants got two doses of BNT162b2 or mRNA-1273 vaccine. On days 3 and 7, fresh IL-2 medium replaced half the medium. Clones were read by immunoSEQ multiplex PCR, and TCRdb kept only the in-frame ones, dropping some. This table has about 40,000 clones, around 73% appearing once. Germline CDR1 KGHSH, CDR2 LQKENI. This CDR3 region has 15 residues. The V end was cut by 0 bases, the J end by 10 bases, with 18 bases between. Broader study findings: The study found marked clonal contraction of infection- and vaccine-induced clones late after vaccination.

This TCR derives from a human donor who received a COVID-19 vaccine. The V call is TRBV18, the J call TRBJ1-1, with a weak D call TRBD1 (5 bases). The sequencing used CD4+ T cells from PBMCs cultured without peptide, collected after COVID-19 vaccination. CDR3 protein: CASSPPTTVLQGAFF. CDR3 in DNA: TGTGCCAGCTCACCACCGACAACAGTACTGCAGGGAGCTTTCTTT.